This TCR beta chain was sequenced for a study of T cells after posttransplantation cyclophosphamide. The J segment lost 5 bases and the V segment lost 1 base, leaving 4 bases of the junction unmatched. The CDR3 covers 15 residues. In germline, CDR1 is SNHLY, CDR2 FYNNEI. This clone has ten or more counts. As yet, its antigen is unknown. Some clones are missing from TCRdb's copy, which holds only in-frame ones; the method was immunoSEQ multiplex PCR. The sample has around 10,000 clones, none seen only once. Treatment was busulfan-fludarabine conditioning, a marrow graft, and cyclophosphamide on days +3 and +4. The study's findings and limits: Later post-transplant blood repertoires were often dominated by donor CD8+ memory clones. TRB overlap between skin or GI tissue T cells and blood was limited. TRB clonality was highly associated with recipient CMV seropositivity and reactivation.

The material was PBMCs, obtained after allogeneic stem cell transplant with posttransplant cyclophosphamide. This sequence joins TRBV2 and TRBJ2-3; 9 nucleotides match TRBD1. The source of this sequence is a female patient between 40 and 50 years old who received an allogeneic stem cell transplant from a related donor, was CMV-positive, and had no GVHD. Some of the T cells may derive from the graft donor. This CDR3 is CASSEGTGVRDTQYF. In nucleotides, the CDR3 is TGTGCCAGCAGTGAAGGGACAGGGGTAAGAGATACGCAGTATTTT.